What follows are 20 T cell receptor beta chains derived from one specimen sequenced in a study of T cells after posttransplantation cyclophosphamide. Repertoires were generated with immunoSEQ multiplex PCR, while TCRdb's copy carries only in-frame clones and drops some. The data show roughly 40,000 clones, with none appearing a single time. The sequenced sample was PBMCs. These receptors all stem from a woman aged 45-59 years in good health and a related stem cell transplant donor.

This clone has at least ten counts. The chain is built from TRBV2 and TRBJ1-2; TRBD1 agrees at 9 bases. The junction had 4 bases not matched to a gene; V was cut back by 4 bases and J by 7 bases. In germline, CDR1 is SNHLY, CDR2 FYNNEI. There are 13 residues in the CDR3. The CDR3 here is CASSAGTGFGYTF. For the CDR3, the DNA is TGTGCCAGCAGTGCCGGGACAGGGTTTGGCTACACCTTC.

This clone was counted many times. The J gene is TRBJ2-5, the V gene TRBV7-8; D is perhaps TRBD1 (5 bases). Trimming removed 2 bases at V and 5 bases at J, with 6 bases between. Germline values: CDR1 SGHVS, CDR2 FQNEAQ. This CDR3 region has 12 residues. The CDR3 DNA reads as TGTGCCAGCAGCTTAAGGGGTGAGACCCAGTACTTC. Encoded protein: CASSLRGETQYF.

This clone was recorded many times. The CDR3 region is CASSPVAGGYTF. The CDR3 DNA follows: TGTGCCAGTAGCCCCGTGGCAGGAGGCTACACCTTC. This chain uses TRBV19 with TRBJ1-2; D is undetermined. Trimming shortened V by 6 bases and J by 8 bases, and 13 bases separated the two germline ends. Germline V gene sequence: CDR1 LNHDA, CDR2 SQIVND (reference sequence). The CDR3 has 12 residues.

This clone occurred many times. The gene calls are TRBV7-3 and TRBJ2-1; TRBD2 agrees at 7 bases. Germline V gene data show CDR1 as SGHTA and CDR2 as FQGTGA. V was pared by 3 bases and J by 3 bases, with 5 bases of the junction left unmatched. There are 15 residues in the CDR3. The CDR3 region is CASSLDGGYYNEQFF. The DNA of the CDR3 is TGTGCCAGCAGCTTGGACGGGGGGTACTACAATGAGCAGTTCTTC. The full variable domain, its missing parts supplied by reference TRBV7-3 and TRBJ2-1, is GAGVSQTPSNKVTEKGKYVELRCDPISGHTALYWYRQSLGQGPEFLIYFQGTGAADDSGLPNDRFFAVRPEGSVSTLKIQRTERGDSAVYLCASSLDGGYYNEQFFGPGTRLTVL.

This clone was picked up many times. The rearrangement links TRBV4-3 to TRBJ2-1; TRBD2 matches 11 bases. The CDR3 is 18 residues long. Germline CDR1 and CDR2: LGHNA and YSLEER. Trimming took 0 bases from V and 4 from J; bases not matched to a gene: 8. CDR3 amino acids: CASSQDVVLAGGYNEQFF. CDR3 DNA sequence: TGCGCCAGCAGCCAAGATGTGGTGCTAGCGGGGGGATACAATGAGCAGTTCTTC.

The chain links TRBV7-6 to TRBJ2-5; 8 bases agree with TRBD1. TRBJ2-7 explains the end of the DNA better; the J call may be wrong. CDR3 length: 15 residues. Germline CDR1 SGHVS, CDR2 FNYEAQ. DNA of the CDR3: TGTGCCAGCAGCCTCCGGACAGGGTCTACCTACGAGCAGTACTTC. Protein product: CASSLRTGSTYEQYF.

The J gene is TRBJ2-5, the V gene TRBV21-1; the table's D call TRBD1 went unverified against the DNA. TRBJ2-7 matches the DNA end more closely, so the J call is doubtful. TRBV21-1 is a known pseudogene. The CDR3 consists of 15 residues. The CDR3: CASSSRTGSGYEQYF. The CDR3 DNA is TGTGCCAGCAGCTCCCGGACAGGTTCGGGATACGAGCAGTACTTC.

This clone was detected many times. The chain couples TRBV5-1 to TRBJ1-2; D gene unclear. The V end lost 2 bases, the J end lost 6 bases, and 17 bases lay between the germline ends. CDR3 size: 15 residues. Germline V gives CDR1 SGHRS, CDR2 YFSETQ. DNA of the CDR3: TGCGCCAGCAGCTTCCTTTCTAGGTCGCCCCATGGCTACACCTTC. Translated, it gives CASSFLSRSPHGYTF.

Concerning this clone itself: The same CDR3 arises from other DNA sequences in this sample as well. The J gene is TRBJ2-5, the V gene TRBV4-3; D is possibly TRBD2 (5 bases). Germline V CDR1 and CDR2: LGHNA, YSLEER. Trimming left V 0 bases short and J 1 base short, with 9 bases between. The CDR3 spans 15 residues. CDR3 sequence: CASSQEAAAQETQYF. CDR3 sequence (DNA): TGCGCCAGCAGCCAAGAAGCAGCGGCCCAAGAGACCCAGTACTTC.

This clone has ten or more counts. The V call is TRBV19, the J call TRBJ1-3, with D possibly being TRBD1 (6 bases). The CDR3 loop spans 14 amino acids. V was clipped by 2 bases and J by 7 bases, with 12 bases between them. CDR1 is LNHDA and CDR2 is SQIVND in the germline V gene (reference sequence). The CDR3 coding sequence is TGTGCCAGTAGTATATTTCGGCAGGGGAACACCATATATTTT. Translation: CASSIFRQGNTIYF.

This clone was seen a few times. V and J are TRBV25-1 and TRBJ1-2; TRBD1 matches at 9 bases. Per the germline V gene, CDR1 is MGHDK and CDR2 is SYGVNS. V shed 2 bases and J 2 bases; nucleotides not matched to a gene: 6. The CDR3 has 16 amino acids. CDR3 loop: CASSEEGQGWNYGYTF. The CDR3 DNA follows: TGTGCCAGCAGTGAAGAAGGACAGGGGTGGAACTATGGCTACACCTTC.

This clone was counted many times. The chain links TRBV2 to TRBJ2-2, with D maybe TRBD1 (6 bases). CDR1 SNHLY and CDR2 FYNNEI come from the germline V gene. The CDR3 is 12 amino acids. The V gene lost 3 bases and the J gene lost 14 bases, with 13 bases spanning the gap. Here the CDR3 reads CASSDPGRGLFF. In DNA form, the CDR3 reads TGTGCCAGCAGTGATCCAGGCAGGGGACTGTTTTTT.

This clone was seen ten or more times. The chain is built from TRBV5-1 and TRBJ1-2; 8 positions agree with TRBD1. Germline CDR1 and CDR2: SGHRS and YFSETQ. The junction had 9 bases not matched to a gene; V was cut back by 0 bases and J by 8 bases. This CDR3 is 15 amino acids long. The CDR3 DNA follows: TGCGCCAGCAGCTTGGATATTGGACAGGGAAGGGGCTACACCTTC. Translated: CASSLDIGQGRGYTF.

Many counts were recorded for this clone. The V call is TRBV9, the J call TRBJ2-5; 8 bases align to TRBD2. Germline-derived CDR1 and CDR2 are SGDLS and YYNGEE. The CDR3 runs to 16 residues. Unmatched junction bases numbered 12, after V lost 3 bases and J lost 5 bases. This CDR3 reads CASSATSGLAGETQYF. CDR3 bases: TGTGCCAGCAGCGCCACTTCTGGACTAGCTGGGGAGACCCAGTACTTC.

This clone was counted at least ten times. The chain joins TRBV28 to TRBJ1-5; D gene ambiguous. This CDR3 region has 12 residues. Germline V lookup: CDR1 MDHEN, CDR2 SYDVKM. Trimming removed 7 bases from V and 3 bases from J, with 7 bases in between. The CDR3 region is CASKRNNQPQHF. The DNA of the CDR3 is TGTGCCAGCAAGCGGAACAATCAGCCCCAGCATTTT.

This clone was seen at least ten times. The chain carries TRBV18 and TRBJ2-7; TRBD1 matches at 10 bases. The trim removed 5 bases at V and 7 bases at J, leaving 8 bases unmatched. Germline V CDR1 and CDR2: KGHSH, LQKENI. The CDR3 extends over 14 amino acids. The CDR3 is CASSGQGGFGEQYF. For the CDR3, the DNA is TGTGCCAGCTCAGGACAGGGGGGTTTTGGGGAGCAGTACTTC.

This clone was counted ten times or more. The V and J genes are TRBV30 and TRBJ1-2, with 7 bases matching TRBD1. The J segment lost 4 bases and the V segment lost 8 bases, leaving 10 bases of the junction unmatched. CDR3 size: 13 residues. The germline V gene encodes CDR1 GTSNPN and CDR2 SVGIG (reference sequence). CDR3 coding DNA: TGTGCCCGCGAAGGGGGCTTTGGCTATGGCTACACCTTC. Translation gives CAREGGFGYGYTF.

This clone was seen at least ten times. The chain joins TRBV9 to TRBJ1-4, with unresolved D. The CDR3 sequence is 18 residues long. Trimming removed 0 bases at V and 0 bases at J, with 15 bases between. Germline V gene lookup returns CDR1 SGDLS and CDR2 YYNGEE. Written as DNA, the CDR3 is TGTGCCAGCAGCGTAGGGAACAGCCTAACTGCAACTAATGAAAAACTGTTTTTT. Amino acids: CASSVGNSLTATNEKLFF.

The table lists this clone with many counts. The chain employs TRBV28 and TRBJ1-3; possibly TRBD1 for D (6 bases). CDR3 length: 15 residues. CDR1 is MDHEN and CDR2 is SYDVKM in the germline V gene. Trimming removed 3 bases at V and 2 bases at J, with 11 bases between. The CDR3 region is CASSLGQTPGNTIYF. The CDR3 nucleotides read TGTGCCAGCAGTTTGGGACAAACCCCTGGAAACACCATATATTTT.

Details on this clone: A much larger clone lies a single base off, so this may be a read error. J is TRBJ2-1 and V is TRBV9; 12 positions match TRBD2. The V and J ends lost 7 bases and 6 bases, in that order; junction bases with no gene match: 20. CDR1 is SGDLS and CDR2 is YYNGEE in the germline V gene. The CDR3 extends over 19 amino acids. The CDR3 DNA reads TGTGCCAGCGGCGACCTTTACGTCGAACTAGCGGGGGGCCGCAATGAGCAGTTCTTC. It translates to CASGDLYVELAGGRNEQFF.